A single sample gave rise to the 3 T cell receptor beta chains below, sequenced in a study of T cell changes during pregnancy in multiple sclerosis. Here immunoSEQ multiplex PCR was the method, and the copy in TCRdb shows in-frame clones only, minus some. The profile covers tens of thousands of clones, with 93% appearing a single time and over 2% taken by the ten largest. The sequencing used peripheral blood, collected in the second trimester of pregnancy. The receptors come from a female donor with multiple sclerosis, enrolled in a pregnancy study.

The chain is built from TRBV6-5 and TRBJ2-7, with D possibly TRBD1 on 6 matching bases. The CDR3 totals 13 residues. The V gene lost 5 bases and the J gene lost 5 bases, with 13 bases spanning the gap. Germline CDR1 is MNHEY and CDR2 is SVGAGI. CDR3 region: CASSATQGHEQYF. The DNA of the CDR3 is TGTGCCAGCAGTGCGACCCAGGGGCACGAGCAGTACTTC.

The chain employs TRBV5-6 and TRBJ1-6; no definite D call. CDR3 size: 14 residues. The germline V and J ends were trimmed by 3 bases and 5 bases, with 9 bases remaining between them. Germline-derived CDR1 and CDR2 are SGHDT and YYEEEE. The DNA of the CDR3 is TGTGCCAGCAGCTCTGAGGGCCATAATTCACCCCTCCACTTT. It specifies CASSSEGHNSPLHF.

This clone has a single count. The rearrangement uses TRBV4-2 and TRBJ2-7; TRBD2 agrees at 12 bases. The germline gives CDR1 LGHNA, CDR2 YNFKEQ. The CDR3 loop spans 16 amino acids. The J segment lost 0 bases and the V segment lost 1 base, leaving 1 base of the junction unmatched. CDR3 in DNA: TGTGCCAGCAGCCAAGGACTAGCGGGGGACTCCTACGAGCAGTACTTC. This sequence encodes CASSQGLAGDSYEQYF.